The 25 T cell receptor beta chains below all came from one sample that was sequenced in a study of T cell responses to AZD1222 COVID-19 vaccine. Assay: immunoSEQ multiplex PCR; the TCRdb copy retains only in-frame clones and omits some. The sample has about 90,000 clones, around 90% seen once. The sample in question was peripheral blood, obtained on day 0 of AZD1222 vaccination. The source is an adult in good health.

The chain has TRBV3-1 (or the pseudogene TRBV3-2) and TRBJ1-2; perhaps TRBD1 as D (6 bases). The V end lost 6 bases, the J end lost 4 bases, and 18 bases lay between the germline ends. This CDR3 has 15 amino acids. Germline assignment: CDR1 LGHDT and CDR2 YNNKEL (reference sequence). CDR3 bases: TGTGCCAGCAGTCCTGACGGATCAGGGGTCTATGGCTACACCTTC. Protein product: CASSPDGSGVYGYTF.

The gene calls are TRBV9 and TRBJ2-1; D is possibly TRBD2 (6 bases). V was clipped by 6 bases and J by 5 bases, with 18 bases between them. This CDR3 region has 15 residues. Germline V gives CDR1 SGDLS, CDR2 YYNGEE. The CDR3: CASNPQVGTHNEQFF. CDR3 in DNA: TGTGCCAGCAACCCCCAGGTGGGGACTCACAATGAGCAGTTCTTC.

The chain joins TRBV28 to TRBJ1-2; 7 bases are shared with TRBD1. V lost 6 bases to trimming and J lost 4 bases; unmatched junction nucleotides: 14. Germline lookup yields CDR1 MDHEN and CDR2 SYDVKM. The CDR3 loop spans 16 amino acids. The CDR3 protein is CASSNAGTAPPYGYTF. In DNA, the CDR3 is TGTGCCAGCAGCAACGCCGGGACAGCACCTCCCTATGGCTACACCTTC.

The chain has TRBV9 and TRBJ2-7; possibly TRBD1 for D (7 bases). Germline values: CDR1 SGDLS, CDR2 YYNGEE. The CDR3 is 13 residues long. V was trimmed by 3 bases and J by 6 bases, leaving 13 bases between them. DNA of the CDR3: TGTGCCAGCAGCGGCGGGACAGCCGGCGAGCAGTACTTC. Translating it yields CASSGGTAGEQYF.

The rearrangement links TRBV27 to TRBJ2-1; D ambiguous. Germline CDR1 and CDR2: MNHEY and SMNVEV (reference sequence). The CDR3 runs to 15 residues. With 7 bases removed from V and 0 bases from J, the gap between germline ends came to 13 bases. The CDR3 sequence: CASTSDTSSYNEQFF. CDR3 sequence (DNA): TGTGCCAGCACCTCTGACACGAGCTCCTACAATGAGCAGTTCTTC.

The CDR3 bases are TGCGCCAGCAGCCAATCTGGCAGGTCGGGAGATACGCAGTATTTT. Amino acid sequence: CASSQSGRSGDTQYF. V is TRBV4-1 and J is TRBJ2-3; the D is unclear. From germline, CDR1 is MGHRA and CDR2 YSYEKL. The CDR3 is made up of 15 amino acids. Trimming stripped 2 bases from V and 5 bases from J, with 14 bases between.

Comment on this clone: At one end, the junction sequence differs from germline, possibly due to a read error. Within the sample, other DNA sequences also encode this same CDR3. The chain combines TRBV6-5 with TRBJ2-2, with D uncertain. The CDR3 totals 13 residues. Germline V lookup: CDR1 MNHEY, CDR2 SVGAGI. CDR3 loop: CASSTLSTGELFF. The CDR3 DNA follows: TGTGCCAGCAGTACCTTGAGCACCGGAGAGCTGTTTTTT.

This sequence joins TRBV29-1 and TRBJ2-5, with 12 bases identical to TRBD1. The ends lost 3 bases at V and 5 bases at J; junction bases unmatched: 4. CDR1 SQVTM and CDR2 ANQGSEA come from the germline V gene. The CDR3 consists of 14 residues. The CDR3, as DNA: TGCAGCGTTGATGGGACAGGGGGCGGTGAGACCCAGTACTTC. This gives the protein CSVDGTGGGETQYF. The variable domain in full, completed from reference TRBV29-1 and TRBJ2-5, reads SAVISQKPSRDICQRGTSLTIQCQVDSQVTMMFWYRQQPGQSLTLIATANQGSEATYESGFVIDKFPISRPNLTFSTLTVSNMSPEDSSIYLCSVDGTGGGETQYFGPGTRLLVL.

The chain carries TRBV7-2 and TRBJ1-5; 10 bases agree with TRBD1. With 2 bases clipped from V and 0 bases from J, the junction kept 10 bases outside the gene matches. The germline V gene has CDR1 SGHTA and CDR2 FQGNSA. This CDR3 contains 19 residues. CDR3 nucleotides: TGTGCCAGCAGCTTATATAGGGACAGGGGACCTTATAGCAATCAGCCCCAGCATTTT. It specifies CASSLYRDRGPYSNQPQHF.

V usage is TRBV28 and J usage is TRBJ1-5; 9 nucleotides match TRBD1. The junction had 16 bases not matched to a gene; V was cut back by 5 bases and J by 2 bases. This CDR3 is 19 amino acids long. The V gene's germline CDR1 is MDHEN and CDR2 SYDVKM. CDR3 coding DNA: TGTGCCAGCAGTGCCCCTTACAGGGGGCGGGCGATGGGCAATCAGCCCCAGCATTTT. Translating it yields CASSAPYRGRAMGNQPQHF.

This rearrangement joins TRBV28 to TRBJ1-5, with TRBD1 as a possible D gene (5 bases). This CDR3 comprises 15 residues. V lost 6 bases and J lost 3, with 15 bases in between. The germline V gene has CDR1 MDHEN and CDR2 SYDVKM. The CDR3 DNA sequence: TGTGCCAGCAGGCCCAGGGTGGGAGTCAATCAGCCCCAGCATTTT. Its translation is CASRPRVGVNQPQHF.

The rearrangement joins TRBV7-3 to TRBJ2-1, with 7 bases that match TRBD2. Germline V lookup: CDR1 SGHTA, CDR2 FQGTGA. The CDR3 runs 16 residues. V dropped 2 bases and J dropped 2; count of bases not matched to a gene: 6. DNA for the CDR3: TGTGCCAGCAGCTTATCGGCGGGAGAGGCCTACAATGAGCAGTTCTTC. Its protein is CASSLSAGEAYNEQFF.

This clone occurred once. CDR3 sequence: CASTPPSGRGETQYF. CDR3 in DNA: TGTGCCAGTACCCCCCCTAGCGGGAGGGGAGAGACCCAGTACTTC. The chain carries TRBV2 and TRBJ2-5; 12 bases map to TRBD2. The germline CDR1 and CDR2 sequences are SNHLY and FYNNEI. Trimming cost V 9 bases and J 4 bases; bases outside gene matches: 9. CDR3 length equals 15 residues.

The gene calls are TRBV19 and TRBJ1-5; the match to TRBD1 covers 7 bases. V was pared by 8 bases and J by 4 bases, with 8 bases of the junction left unmatched. The CDR3 consists of 14 residues. Germline assignment: CDR1 LNHDA and CDR2 SQIVND (reference sequence). The chain's CDR3 is CASSRNRGNQPQHF. The CDR3, as DNA: TGTGCCAGTTCCCGGAACAGGGGAAATCAGCCCCAGCATTTT.

This chain links TRBV7-9 with TRBJ1-5; weak D call: TRBD1 (6 bases). Germline CDR1 SEHNR, CDR2 FQNEAQ (reference sequence). CDR3 length equals 15 residues. Trimming took off 5 bases at V and 4 bases at J, with 15 bases between the two ends. This CDR3 reads CASSDSGAPNQPQHF. CDR3 nucleotides: TGTGCCAGCAGCGATTCGGGGGCACCTAATCAGCCCCAGCATTTT.

This rearrangement joins TRBV9 to TRBJ1-6; no reliable D call. The CDR3 is made up of 15 amino acids. Germline V gene lookup returns CDR1 SGDLS and CDR2 YYNGEE. V was pared by 3 bases and J by 6 bases, with 13 bases between. The CDR3 DNA is TGTGCCAGCAGCGAGGACGGTCTCCCTAATTCACCCCTCCACTTT. It specifies CASSEDGLPNSPLHF.

The genes are TRBV2 and TRBJ1-3; the D gene is possibly TRBD1 (6 bases). V lost 6 bases, J lost 0 bases, and 21 bases lay in between. Germline lookup yields CDR1 SNHLY and CDR2 FYNNEI. This CDR3 is built from 18 residues. CDR3 bases: TGTGCCAGCAGGCTTGAGGGGGGCAGGGAGTCCTCTGGAAACACCATATATTTT. It translates to CASRLEGGRESSGNTIYF.

The chain employs TRBV5-4 and TRBJ2-7; possibly TRBD1 for D (6 bases). The CDR3 spans 15 residues. Looked up from germline, CDR1 is SGHNT and CDR2 is YYREEE (reference sequence). Trimming stripped 0 bases from V and 7 bases from J, with 17 bases between. The CDR3 DNA is TGTGCCAGCAGCTTGGTGACAGGCGCACGTCAAGAGCAGTACTTC. Its protein product is CASSLVTGARQEQYF.

The V gene is TRBV7-3, the J gene TRBJ2-7; perhaps TRBD1 as D (6 bases). Deletions cut 5 bases from V and 0 bases from J, with 11 bases between. CDR3 length: 14 amino acids. In germline, CDR1 is SGHTA, CDR2 FQGTGA. The CDR3 loop reads CASSPQGNSYEQYF. CDR3 DNA: TGTGCCAGCAGCCCGCAGGGGAACTCCTACGAGCAGTACTTC.

V gene TRBV27 combines with J gene TRBJ2-7; no definite D call. V dropped 6 bases and J dropped 3 bases, with 18 bases sitting between them. The CDR3 has 15 amino acids. Germline V gene data show CDR1 as MNHEY and CDR2 as SMNVEV (reference sequence). The CDR3, as DNA: TGTGCCAGCAGACCCAACCCCCAGGTCAGCTACGAGCAGTACTTC. Its protein is CASRPNPQVSYEQYF.

This chain connects TRBV7-9 to TRBJ1-3; 8 nucleotides agree with TRBD1. With V trimmed by 5 bases and J by 1 base, 7 bases remained unmatched. Germline V gene data show CDR1 as SEHNR and CDR2 as FQNEAQ (reference sequence). The CDR3 is 16 amino acids. CDR3 sequence reads: CASSGQQGESGNTIYF. The CDR3 DNA is TGTGCCAGCAGCGGTCAACAGGGGGAGTCTGGAAACACCATATATTTT.

This chain joins TRBV25-1 and TRBJ1-6, with D uncertain. The germline V gene has CDR1 MGHDK and CDR2 SYGVNS. V lost 3 bases, J lost 11 bases, and 11 bases lay in between. The CDR3 consists of 13 residues. CDR3 nucleotides: TGTGCCAGCAGTGATCTAGGTGATCCACCCCTCCACTTT. Encoded protein: CASSDLGDPPLHF.

V usage is TRBV16 and J usage is TRBJ1-2; D is unclear. Germline values: CDR1 KGHSY, CDR2 FQNENV. This CDR3 has 13 residues. Trimming took off 4 bases at V and 4 bases at J, with 10 bases between the two ends. The CDR3 DNA is TGTGCCAGCAGCCCCACGGCCAGCTATGGCTACACCTTC. Translating gives CASSPTASYGYTF. Full variable domain (remainder filled in from reference TRBV16 and TRBJ1-2): GEEVAQTPKHLVRGEGQKAKLYCAPIKGHSYVFWYQQVLKNEFKFLISFQNENVFDETGMPKERFSAKCLPNSPCSLEIQATKLEDSAVYFCASSPTASYGYTFGSGTRLTVV.

The chain carries TRBV5-6 and TRBJ1-2, with TRBD1 matching 7 bases. CDR3 size: 13 residues. V was pared by 5 bases and J by 4 bases, with 5 bases of the junction left unmatched. Germline V CDR1 and CDR2: SGHDT, YYEEEE. The CDR3 region has the DNA TGTGCCAGCAGGTCGACAGGGCCCTATGGCTACACCTTC. Translating it yields CASRSTGPYGYTF.

This chain connects TRBV28 to TRBJ1-6, with no clear D. Between the trimmed V and J ends, which lost 5 bases and 9 bases, there was a span of 14 bases. Per germline, CDR1 MDHEN and CDR2 SYDVKM. This CDR3 region has 14 residues. The CDR3 DNA is TGTGCCAGCAGTCTCCAGACTTGGGGTTCACCCCTCCACTTT. This encodes CASSLQTWGSPLHF.